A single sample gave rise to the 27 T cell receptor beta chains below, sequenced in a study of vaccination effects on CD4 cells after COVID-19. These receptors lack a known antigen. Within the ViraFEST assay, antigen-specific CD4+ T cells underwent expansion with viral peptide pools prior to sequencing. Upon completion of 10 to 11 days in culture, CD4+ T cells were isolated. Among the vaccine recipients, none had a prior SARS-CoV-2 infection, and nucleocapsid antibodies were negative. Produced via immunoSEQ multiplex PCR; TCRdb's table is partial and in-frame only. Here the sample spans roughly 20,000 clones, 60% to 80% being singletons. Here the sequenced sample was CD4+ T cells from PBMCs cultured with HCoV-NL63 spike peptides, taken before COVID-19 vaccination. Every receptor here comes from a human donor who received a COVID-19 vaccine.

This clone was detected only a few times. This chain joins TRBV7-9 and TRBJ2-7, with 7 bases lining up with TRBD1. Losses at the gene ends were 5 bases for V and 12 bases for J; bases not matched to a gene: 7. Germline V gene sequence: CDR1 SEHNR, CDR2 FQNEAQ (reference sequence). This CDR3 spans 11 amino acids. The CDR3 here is CASSRDRALYF. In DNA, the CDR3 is TGTGCCAGCAGCCGTGACAGGGCTCTGTACTTC.

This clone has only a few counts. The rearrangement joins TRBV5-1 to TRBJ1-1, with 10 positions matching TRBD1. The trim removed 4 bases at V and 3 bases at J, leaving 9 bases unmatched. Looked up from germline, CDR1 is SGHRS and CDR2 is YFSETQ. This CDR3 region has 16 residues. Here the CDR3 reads CASSLGTGAGDTEAFF. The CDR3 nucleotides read TGCGCCAGCAGCCTCGGGACAGGGGCTGGGGACACTGAAGCTTTCTTT.

The CDR3 sequence: CASSLGDRDFSAEAFF. The DNA of the CDR3 is TGCGCCAGCAGCTTGGGGGACAGGGACTTTAGCGCTGAAGCTTTCTTT. The gene calls are TRBV5-1 and TRBJ1-1; 9 bases match TRBD1. CDR1 and CDR2 from the germline V gene are SGHRS and YFSETQ. This CDR3 is 16 amino acids long. V lost 0 bases, J lost 6 bases, and 9 bases stayed unmatched. The variable domain in full, with the rest retrieved from reference TRBV5-1 and TRBJ1-1, is KAGVTQTPRYLIKTRGQQVTLSCSPISGHRSVSWYQQTPGQGLQFLFEYFSETQRNKGNFPGRFSGRQFSNSRSEMNVSTLELGDSALYLCASSLGDRDFSAEAFFGQGTRLTVV.

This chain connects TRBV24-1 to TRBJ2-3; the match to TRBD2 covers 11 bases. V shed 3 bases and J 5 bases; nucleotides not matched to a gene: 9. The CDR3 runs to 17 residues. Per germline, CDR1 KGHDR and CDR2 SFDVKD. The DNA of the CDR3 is TGTGCCACCAGTGATGCTAGCGGGGGGCGGTTGGTAGATACGCAGTATTTT. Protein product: CATSDASGGRLVDTQYF.

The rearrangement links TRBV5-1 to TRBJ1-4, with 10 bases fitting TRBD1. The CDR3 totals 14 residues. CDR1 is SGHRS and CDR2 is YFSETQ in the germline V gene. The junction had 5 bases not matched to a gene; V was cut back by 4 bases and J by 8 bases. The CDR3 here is CASSTGQGREKLFF. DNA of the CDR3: TGCGCCAGCAGCACGGGACAGGGGAGGGAAAAACTGTTTTTT.

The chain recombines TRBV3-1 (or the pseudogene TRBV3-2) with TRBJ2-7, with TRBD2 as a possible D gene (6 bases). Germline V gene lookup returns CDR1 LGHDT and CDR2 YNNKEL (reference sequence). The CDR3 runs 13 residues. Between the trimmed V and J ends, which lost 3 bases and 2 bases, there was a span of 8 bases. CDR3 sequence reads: CASSQPGAYEQYF. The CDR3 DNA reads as TGTGCCAGCAGCCAGCCGGGAGCCTACGAGCAGTACTTC.

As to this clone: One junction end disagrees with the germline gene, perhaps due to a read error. The CDR3, as DNA: TGTGCCAGTAGCCCAGGGAACAGTGCAACTAATGAAAAACTGTTTTTT. Amino acid sequence: CASSPGNSATNEKLFF. The chain combines TRBV4-2 with TRBJ1-4; TRBD1 might be the D (5 bases). Germline CDR1 and CDR2: LGHNA and YNFKEQ. The CDR3 spans 16 residues.

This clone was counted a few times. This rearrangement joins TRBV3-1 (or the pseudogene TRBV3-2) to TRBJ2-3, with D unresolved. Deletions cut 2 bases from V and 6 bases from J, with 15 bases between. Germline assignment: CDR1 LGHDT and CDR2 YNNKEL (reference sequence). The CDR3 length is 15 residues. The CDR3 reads CASSQPRARTDTQYF. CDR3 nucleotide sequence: TGTGCCAGCAGCCAACCCCGGGCTAGGACGGATACGCAGTATTTT.

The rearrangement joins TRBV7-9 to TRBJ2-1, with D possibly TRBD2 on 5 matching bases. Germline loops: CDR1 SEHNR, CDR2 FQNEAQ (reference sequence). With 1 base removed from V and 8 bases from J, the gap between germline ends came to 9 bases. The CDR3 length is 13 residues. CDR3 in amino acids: CASSLGLSDEQFF. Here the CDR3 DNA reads TGTGCCAGCAGCTTAGGGCTTAGCGATGAGCAGTTCTTC. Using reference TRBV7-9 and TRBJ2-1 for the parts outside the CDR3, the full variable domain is DTGVSQNPRHKITKRGQNVTFRCDPISEHNRLYWYRQTLGQGPEFLTYFQNEAQLEKSRLLSDRFSAERPKGSFSTLEIQRTEQGDSAMYLCASSLGLSDEQFFGPGTRLTVL.

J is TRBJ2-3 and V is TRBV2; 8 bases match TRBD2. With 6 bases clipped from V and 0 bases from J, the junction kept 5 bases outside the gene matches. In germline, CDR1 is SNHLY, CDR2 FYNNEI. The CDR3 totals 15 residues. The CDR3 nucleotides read TGTGCCAGCAGATTCCGGGGGGGTAGCACAGATACGCAGTATTTT. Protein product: CASRFRGGSTDTQYF.

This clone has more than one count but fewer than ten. The CDR3 is CASSGGQGATDTQYF. The CDR3 DNA sequence: TGTGCCAGCAGTGGAGGACAGGGGGCTACAGATACGCAGTATTTT. V is TRBV6-4 and J is TRBJ2-3, with 11 bases matching TRBD1. Losses at the gene ends were 4 bases for V and 3 bases for J; bases not matched to a gene: 3. The CDR3 extends over 15 amino acids. CDR1 is MRHNA and CDR2 is SNTAGT in the germline V gene.

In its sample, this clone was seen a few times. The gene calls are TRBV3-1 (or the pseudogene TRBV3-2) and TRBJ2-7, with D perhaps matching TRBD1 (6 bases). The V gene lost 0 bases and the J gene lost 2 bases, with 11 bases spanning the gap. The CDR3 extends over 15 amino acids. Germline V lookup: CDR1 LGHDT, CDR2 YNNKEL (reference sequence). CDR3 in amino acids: CASSQDPDSTYEQYF. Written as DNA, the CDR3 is TGTGCCAGCAGCCAAGATCCGGACAGTACCTACGAGCAGTACTTC.

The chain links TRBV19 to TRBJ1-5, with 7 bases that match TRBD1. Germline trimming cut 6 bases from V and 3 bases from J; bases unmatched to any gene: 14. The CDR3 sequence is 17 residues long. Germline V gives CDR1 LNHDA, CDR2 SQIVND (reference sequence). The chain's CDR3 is CASRITGTARNNQPQHF. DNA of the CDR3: TGTGCCAGTAGAATAACGGGGACAGCCAGAAACAATCAGCCCCAGCATTTT.

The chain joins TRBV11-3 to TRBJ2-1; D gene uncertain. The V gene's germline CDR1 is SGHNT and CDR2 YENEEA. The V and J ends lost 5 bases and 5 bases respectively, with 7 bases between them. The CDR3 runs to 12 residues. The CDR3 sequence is CASSTSHNEQFF. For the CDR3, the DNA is TGTGCCAGCAGCACAAGTCACAATGAGCAGTTCTTC. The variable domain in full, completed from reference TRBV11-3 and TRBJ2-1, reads EAGVVQSPRYKIIEKKQPVAFWCNPISGHNTLYWYLQNLGQGPELLIRYENEEAVDDSQLPKDRFSAERLKGVDSTLKIQPAELGDSAVYLCASSTSHNEQFFGPGTRLTVL.

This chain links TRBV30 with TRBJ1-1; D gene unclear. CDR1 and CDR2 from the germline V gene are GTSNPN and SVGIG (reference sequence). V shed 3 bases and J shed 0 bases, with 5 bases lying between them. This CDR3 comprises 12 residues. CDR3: CAWRAMNTEAFF. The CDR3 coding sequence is TGTGCCTGGAGAGCCATGAACACTGAAGCTTTCTTT. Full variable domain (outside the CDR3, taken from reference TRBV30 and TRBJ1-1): SQTIHQWPATLVQPVGSPLSLECTVEGTSNPNLYWYRQAAGRGLQLLFYSVGIGQISSEVPQNLSASRPQDRQFILSSKKLLLSDSGFYLCAWRAMNTEAFFGQGTRLTVV.

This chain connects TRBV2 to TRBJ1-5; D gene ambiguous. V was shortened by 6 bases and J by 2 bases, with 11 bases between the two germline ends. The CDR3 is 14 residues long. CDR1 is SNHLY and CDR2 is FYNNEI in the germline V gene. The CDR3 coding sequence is TGTGCCAGCAGCCAGTATGGGGGCAATCAGCCCCAGCATTTT. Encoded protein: CASSQYGGNQPQHF.

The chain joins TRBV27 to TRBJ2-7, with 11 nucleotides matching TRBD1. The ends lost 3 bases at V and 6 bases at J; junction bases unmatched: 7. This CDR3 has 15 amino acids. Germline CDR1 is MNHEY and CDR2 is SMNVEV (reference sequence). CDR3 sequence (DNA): TGTGCCAGCAGTTTGGAAGGACAGGGGGCCGGCGAGCAGTACTTC. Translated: CASSLEGQGAGEQYF.

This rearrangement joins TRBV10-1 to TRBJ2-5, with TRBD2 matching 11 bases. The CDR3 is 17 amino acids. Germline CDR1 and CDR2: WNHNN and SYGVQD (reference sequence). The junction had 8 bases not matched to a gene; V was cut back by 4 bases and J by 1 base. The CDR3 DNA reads TGCGCCAGCAGTGGGGAACTAGCGGGAGATCTCCAAGAGACCCAGTACTTC. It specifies CASSGELAGDLQETQYF.

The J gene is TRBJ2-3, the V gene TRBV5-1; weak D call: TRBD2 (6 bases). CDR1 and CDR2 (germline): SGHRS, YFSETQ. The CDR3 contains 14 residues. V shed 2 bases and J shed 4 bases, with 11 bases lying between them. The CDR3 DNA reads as TGCGCCAGCAGCTTAAGACTAGATGCAGATACGCAGTATTTT. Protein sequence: CASSLRLDADTQYF.

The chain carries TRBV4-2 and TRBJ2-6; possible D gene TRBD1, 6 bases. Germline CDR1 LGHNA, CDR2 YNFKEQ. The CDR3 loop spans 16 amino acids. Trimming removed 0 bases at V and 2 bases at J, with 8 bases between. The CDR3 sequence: CASSQESGAGANVLTF. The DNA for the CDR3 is TGTGCCAGCAGCCAAGAATCAGGGGCTGGGGCCAACGTCCTGACTTTC.

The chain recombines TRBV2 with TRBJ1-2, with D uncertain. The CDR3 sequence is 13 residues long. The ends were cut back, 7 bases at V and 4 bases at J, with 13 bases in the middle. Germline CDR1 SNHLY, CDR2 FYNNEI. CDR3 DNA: TGTGCCAGCATTAAGACCGAACCCTATGGCTACACCTTC. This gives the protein CASIKTEPYGYTF. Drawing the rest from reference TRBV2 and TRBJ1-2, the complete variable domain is EPEVTQTPSHQVTQMGQEVILRCVPISNHLYFYWYRQILGQKVEFLVSFYNNEISEKSEIFDDQFSVERPDGSNFTLKIRSTKLEDSAMYFCASIKTEPYGYTFGSGTRLTVV.

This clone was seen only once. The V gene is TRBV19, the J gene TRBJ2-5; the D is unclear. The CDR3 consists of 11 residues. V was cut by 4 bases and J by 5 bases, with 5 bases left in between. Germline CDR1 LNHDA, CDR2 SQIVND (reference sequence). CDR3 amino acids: CASSSRETQYF. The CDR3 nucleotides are TGTGCCAGTAGTAGTCGGGAGACCCAGTACTTC.

CDR3: CASSPGGGSYNEQFF. The DNA for the CDR3 is TGTGCCAGCAGCCCAGGGGGCGGCTCCTACAATGAGCAGTTCTTC. The genes are TRBV7-6 and TRBJ2-1; 8 bases are shared with TRBD1. V shed 5 bases, J shed 0 bases, and the junction held 3 bases outside the gene matches. Germline lookup yields CDR1 SGHVS and CDR2 FNYEAQ. The CDR3 totals 15 residues.

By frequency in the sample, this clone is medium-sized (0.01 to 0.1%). This chain's CDR3 is CAISPGLEGRQPQHF. The DNA for the CDR3 is TGTGCCATCAGCCCCGGGCTTGAGGGTCGTCAGCCCCAGCATTTT. The chain combines TRBV10-3 with TRBJ1-5; D gene unclear. The germline gives CDR1 ENHRY, CDR2 SYGVKD. The CDR3 spans 15 residues. Between the trimmed V and J ends, which lost 6 bases and 6 bases, there was a span of 18 bases.

This CDR3 is CASSLYALAGNEQFF. The CDR3 DNA follows: TGTGCCAGCAGTTTATATGCCCTAGCGGGAAATGAGCAGTTCTTC. This chain links TRBV27 with TRBJ2-1; 9 positions agree with TRBD2. Germline V gene data show CDR1 as MNHEY and CDR2 as SMNVEV (reference sequence). The CDR3 extends over 15 amino acids. The J segment lost 7 bases and the V segment lost 1 base, leaving 5 bases of the junction unmatched.

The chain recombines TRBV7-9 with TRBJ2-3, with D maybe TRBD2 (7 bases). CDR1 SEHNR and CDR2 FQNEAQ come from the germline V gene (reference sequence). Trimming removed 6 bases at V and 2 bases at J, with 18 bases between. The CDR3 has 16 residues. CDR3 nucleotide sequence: TGTGCCAGCAGGGCCGGGAGAGGGGGGGTCACAGATACGCAGTATTTT. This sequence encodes CASRAGRGGVTDTQYF.

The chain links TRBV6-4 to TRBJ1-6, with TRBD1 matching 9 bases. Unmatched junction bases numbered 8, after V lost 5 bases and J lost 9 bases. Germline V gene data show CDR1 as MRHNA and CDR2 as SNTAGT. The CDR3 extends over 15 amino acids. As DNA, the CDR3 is TGTGCCAGCAGTTATCCGGGACAGGGTTTTTCACCCCTCCACTTT. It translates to CASSYPGQGFSPLHF.